Listed here is a single TCR beta chain. The source of the sample is a study of blood T cell repertoires in COVID-19. Study-wide background: Samples taken during acute and convalescent COVID-19 were collected in the United States, Italy and Spain. Sources were T cells, B-cell-depleted T cells, or PBMCs; the material itself was cDNA or gDNA.

Per the authors' pipeline: Reference gene primer amplification gave nucleated cell count estimates. The assay was immunoSEQ multiplex PCR, and TCRdb's table has in-frame clones only and misses some. D and trimming come from the DNA, and the V and J calls and clone size come from that table. Of 100,000 or so clones listed, around 83% are singletons. This TCR came from a woman of 80 years or more with acute or convalescent COVID-19. The sample comprised peripheral blood.

The CDR3 sequence is CASRAADRVNSPLHF. The CDR3 bases are TGTGCCAGTAGAGCAGCGGACAGGGTTAATTCACCCCTCCACTTT. The chain combines TRBV19 with TRBJ1-6, with 8 bases fitting TRBD1. This CDR3 region has 15 residues. V dropped 6 bases and J dropped 6; count of bases not matched to a gene: 7. Germline V CDR1 and CDR2: LNHDA, SQIVND (reference sequence).